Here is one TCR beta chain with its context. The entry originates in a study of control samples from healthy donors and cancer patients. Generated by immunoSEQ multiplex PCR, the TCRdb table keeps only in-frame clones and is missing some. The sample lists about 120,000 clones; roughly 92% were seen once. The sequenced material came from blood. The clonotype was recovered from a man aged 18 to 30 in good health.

As DNA, the CDR3 is TGCGCCAGCAGCGCCGAGGACAGGGACTACGAGCAGTACTTC. It encodes CASSAEDRDYEQYF. V usage is TRBV5-1 and J usage is TRBJ2-7; 8 bases map to TRBD1. Germline loops: CDR1 SGHRS, CDR2 YFSETQ. The junction had 6 bases not matched to a gene; V was cut back by 4 bases and J by 3 bases. This CDR3 region has 14 residues. The full variable domain, its missing parts supplied by reference TRBV5-1 and TRBJ2-7, is KAGVTQTPRYLIKTRGQQVTLSCSPISGHRSVSWYQQTPGQGLQFLFEYFSETQRNKGNFPGRFSGRQFSNSRSEMNVSTLELGDSALYLCASSAEDRDYEQYFGPGTRLTVT.